The table lists the clone carrying this T cell receptor (beta chain) with a few counts. Its antigen remains unidentified. The sample comes from a study of T cells after yellow fever vaccination. Study-wide findings and caveats: Contamination of FACS-sorted repertoires by abundant clonotypes from the bulk population could occur. Among primary-vaccination clones, most reappeared after the booster, at about 95% for CD4 and around 91% for CD8.

Using its own MiXCR run on the 5' RACE reads, TCRdb lists one record per CDR3 protein. The table shows some 300,000 distinct CDR3 sequences, with approximately 3.9% occurring only once. V was pared by 0 bases and J by 8 bases, with 12 bases of the junction left unmatched. The CDR3 covers 17 residues. In germline, CDR1 is LNHNV, CDR2 YYDKDF (reference sequence). The chain has TRBV15 and TRBJ1-4; 7 bases are a match to TRBD1. This sequence originates from a young man who received the YFV17D yellow fever vaccine. The starting material was PBMCs, obtained on the day of the yellow fever booster vaccination. The DNA for the CDR3 is TGTGCCACCAGCAGAGAGCGGCATAACCAGGGGGGGGAAAAACTGTTTTTT. Amino acids: CATSRERHNQGGEKLFF.